This T cell receptor (beta chain) was identified in a study of blood T cell repertoires in COVID-19. About the study: The samples span acute and convalescent COVID-19 from the United States, Italy and Spain. Nucleic acid was either cDNA or gDNA, and it came from T cells, B-cell-depleted T cells, or PBMCs.

Using immunoSEQ multiplex PCR, the repertoire was profiled, and TCRdb retains in-frame clones only, with some absent. Among 80,000 to 130,000 clones listed, 80% to 95% were seen once. To note about this clone: The junction and the germline gene differ at one end; a read error may be behind it.

The CDR3 extends over 14 amino acids. CDR1 and CDR2 (germline): SSHAT, FNYEAQ (reference sequence). The chain has TRBV7-7 and TRBJ2-7, with 9 positions matching TRBD1. Sequencing was carried out using peripheral blood. The sequence was collected from a man aged 70 or older with acute or convalescent COVID-19. CDR3 DNA: TGTGCTAGCAGCGCGGGACAGGGCCTCAGCGAGCAGTACTTC. Protein product: CASSAGQGLSEQYF.